This TCR beta chain was recovered during a study of CD4 T cells in relation to SARS-CoV-2 and coronaviruses. Overall study: ViraFEST: approximately eleven-day antigen culture of PBMCs, then TCR beta CDR3 sequencing.

Assay: immunoSEQ multiplex PCR; the TCRdb copy retains only in-frame clones and omits some. The sample shows about 30,000 clones, 72% of them seen only once. The CDR3 has 15 amino acids. Germline CDR1 and CDR2: MNHEY and SMNVEV (reference sequence). The V end was cut by 2 bases, the J end by 3 bases, with 13 bases between. The unexposed donors gave CD4+ T cells in about 2011-2018, prior to COVID-19. After around nine days of culture, CD4+ T cells were isolated. On this clone: Antigen: not known.

This receptor was obtained from a human donor in good health. This chain links TRBV27 with TRBJ1-1; no reliable D call. Sequenced: CD4+ T cells from PBMCs, cultured in vitro. In nucleotides, the CDR3 is TGTGCCAGCAGTTTAAGTGTGACCGGGGACACTGAAGCTTTCTTT. This sequence encodes CASSLSVTGDTEAFF.